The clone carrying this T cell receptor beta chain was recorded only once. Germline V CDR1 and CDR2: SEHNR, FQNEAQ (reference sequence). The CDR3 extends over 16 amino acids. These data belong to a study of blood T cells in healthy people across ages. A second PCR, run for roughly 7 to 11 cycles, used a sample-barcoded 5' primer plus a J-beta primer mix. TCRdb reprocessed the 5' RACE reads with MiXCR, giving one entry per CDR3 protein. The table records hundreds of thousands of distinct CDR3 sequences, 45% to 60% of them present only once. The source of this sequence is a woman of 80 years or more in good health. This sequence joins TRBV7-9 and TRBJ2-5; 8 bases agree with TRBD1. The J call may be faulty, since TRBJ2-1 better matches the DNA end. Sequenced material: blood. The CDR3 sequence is CASSLWGDRNQETQFF. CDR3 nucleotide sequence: TGTGCCAGCAGCTTATGGGGGGACAGGAACCAAGAGACCCAGTTCTTC.